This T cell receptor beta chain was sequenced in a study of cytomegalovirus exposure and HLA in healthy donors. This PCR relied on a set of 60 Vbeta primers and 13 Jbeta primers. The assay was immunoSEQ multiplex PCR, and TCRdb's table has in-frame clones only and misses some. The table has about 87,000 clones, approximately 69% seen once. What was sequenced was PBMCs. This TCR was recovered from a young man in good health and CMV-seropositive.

The CDR3 region has the DNA TGCGCCAGCAGCTCGGGGGGGACGGCTGGAAACACCATATATTTT. Protein: CASSSGGTAGNTIYF. V and J are TRBV4-3 and TRBJ1-3; D is perhaps TRBD1 (5 bases). Per the germline V gene, CDR1 is LGHNA and CDR2 is YSLEER. Trimming stripped 5 bases from V and 2 bases from J, with 13 bases between. CDR3 length equals 15 residues.